This TCR beta chain derives from a study of shared clonotypes between healthy human individuals. The CDR3 is 14 amino acids. Deletions cut 3 bases from V and 8 bases from J, with 14 bases between. Germline V CDR1 and CDR2: MDHEN, SYDVKM. Using immunoSEQ multiplex PCR, the repertoire was profiled, and TCRdb retains in-frame clones only, with some absent. The sample lists about 2,100,000 clones; about 92% were seen once. CD8 cells regarded as naive lacked CD45RO, were positively chosen for CCR7, and omitted terminally differentiated effector memory CD45RA+ cells. The sample consisted of naive CD8+ T cells from PBMCs. The chain is built from TRBV28 and TRBJ2-1; tentatively, D is TRBD1 or TRBD2 (5 bases each). This TCR was sampled from a man aged 18-30 years in good health. Some clones in this sample may be carry-over from other donors' samples. CDR3 DNA: TGTGCCAGCAGTTTTACTAGTCTGGGACATGAGCAGTTCTTC. Translating it yields CASSFTSLGHEQFF.